This entry concerns a single T cell receptor beta chain. This sample is drawn from a study of blood T cell repertoires in COVID-19. In the study overall: Sources were T cells, B-cell-depleted T cells, or PBMCs; the material itself was cDNA or gDNA.

Germline-derived CDR1 and CDR2 are MNHEY and SVGAGI. The CDR3 is 15 amino acids. The V and J ends lost 6 bases and 5 bases, in that order; junction bases with no gene match: 8. Original processing notes: How many nucleated cells were present was estimated from reference gene primer amplification. Profiled with immunoSEQ multiplex PCR; TCRdb holds only in-frame clones, not every one. D and trimming come from the DNA, and the V and J calls and clone size come from that table. This sample has roughly 110,000 clones, with around 81% found just once. Specimen: peripheral blood. This TCR was sampled from a human donor in a cohort sampled during active COVID-19. The chain joins TRBV6-5 to TRBJ1-1; 11 positions match TRBD1. CDR3 DNA sequence: TGTGCCAGCAGCACCACCGGGACAGGGGGAACTGAAGCTTTCTTT. Translating gives CASSTTGTGGTEAFF.